This TCR beta chain was captured in a study of T cell responses to AZD1222 COVID-19 vaccine. Study-wide results and limits: Baseline seropositivity characterized only a handful of AZD1222 recipients.

The CDR3 contains 15 residues. Trimming cost V 4 bases and J 1 base, with 11 bases left between them. Germline assignment: CDR1 LGHNA and CDR2 YSLEER. Libraries were prepared by immunoSEQ multiplex PCR; TCRdb keeps only in-frame clonotypes and omits some of them. Among 97,000 or so clones listed, roughly 84% were seen once. Of note for this clone: Its antigen is still unknown.

V gene TRBV4-3 combines with J gene TRBJ2-1; D possibly corresponds to TRBD2 (7 bases). The sequences come from peripheral blood, collected on day 0 of AZD1222 vaccination. This sequence originates from an adult in good health. The CDR3 DNA reads TGCGCCAGCAGCCGGAGCGGGACATCCTACAATGAGCAGTTCTTC. Encoded protein: CASSRSGTSYNEQFF.